These T cell receptor beta chains were read from a single sample in a study of cytomegalovirus exposure and HLA in healthy donors. Sequencing used immunoSEQ multiplex PCR; TCRdb keeps in-frame clones, though not all of them. The sample contains about 360,000 clones, about nine tenths of which appear only once. Sequencing was performed on PBMCs. These receptors originate from a woman between 18 and 29 years old in good health and CMV-seronegative. CDR3s include the opening cysteine and the closing phenylalanine or tryptophan. D genes are given only for firm matches. The size of a clone is reported for some rows only, either as once, few or many, or as a class for expanded clones.

v_call	clone_size	d_call	j_call	cdr3_aa	cdr3_nt
TRBV4-2	once	.	TRBJ1-6	CASSQDLASSYNSPLHF	TGTGCCAGCAGCCAAGATCTGGCTAGCTCCTATAATTCACCCCTCCACTTT
TRBV6-5	once	TRBD1	TRBJ2-3	CASSPTGWWTDTQYF	TGTGCCAGCAGTCCGACAGGGTGGTGGACAGATACGCAGTATTTT
TRBV2	.	.	TRBJ1-1	CASSLTGNTEAFF	TGTGCCAGCAGCCTCACAGGGAACACTGAAGCTTTCTTT
TRBV2	.	.	TRBJ1-3	CASSVGPSGNTIYF	TGTGCCAGCAGTGTTGGGCCCTCTGGAAACACCATATATTTT
TRBV10-3	.	.	TRBJ1-5	CAISDLQFDSQPRHF	TGTGCCATCAGTGATTTACAGTTTGATAGTCAGCCCCGGCATTTT
TRBV6-5	.	.	TRBJ1-5	CASSAGGVGNQPQHF	TGTGCCAGCAGTGCCGGGGGGGTAGGCAATCAGCCCCAGCATTTT
TRBV27	.	.	TRBJ2-3	CASSLLATDTQYF	TGTGCCAGCAGTTTATTGGCCACAGATACGCAGTATTTT
TRBV19	.	.	TRBJ1-1	CASRGENTEAFF	TGTGCCAGTAGAGGAGAGAACACTGAAGCTTTCTTT
TRBV28	.	TRBD2	TRBJ2-3	CASRGPIAGEVQYF	TGTGCCAGCAGGGGGCCAATAGCGGGAGAAGTGCAGTATTTT
TRBV7-3	.	.	TRBJ2-2	CASSLGAGELFF	TGTGCCAGCAGCCTAGGCGCCGGGGAGCTGTTTTTT
TRBV27	.	TRBD1	TRBJ2-7	CASSLGTGRNEQYF	TGTGCCAGCAGTTTAGGGACAGGGAGGAACGAGCAGTACTTC
TRBV15	.	.	TRBJ2-7	CATSRDMGGRVHEQYF	TGTGCCACCAGCAGAGATATGGGGGGGCGCGTCCACGAGCAGTACTTC
TRBV29-1	.	TRBD1	TRBJ2-7	CSVWDSISYEQYF	TGCAGCGTGTGGGACAGTATCTCCTACGAGCAGTACTTC
TRBV7-9	.	TRBD2	TRBJ2-1	CASSSQGAGGRREQFF	TGTGCCAGCAGCTCGCAAGGGGCGGGGGGACGTCGTGAGCAGTTCTTC
TRBV6-6	.	.	TRBJ2-1	CASSSLGQDNEQFF	TGTGCCAGCAGTTCCTTGGGACAAGACAATGAGCAGTTCTTC
TRBV18	.	.	TRBJ1-1	CASSPQTGNTEAFF	TGTGCCAGCTCACCTCAAACGGGGAACACTGAAGCTTTCTTT
TRBV14	.	TRBD2	TRBJ2-7	CASSQGGGPWREQYF	TGTGCCAGCAGCCAAGGGGGAGGGCCTTGGAGGGAGCAGTACTTC
TRBV6-1	.	.	TRBJ2-5	CASSEIGGAGEETQYF	TGTGCCAGCAGTGAAATCGGTGGGGCAGGAGAAGAGACCCAGTACTTC
TRBV5-1	.	.	TRBJ2-5	CASSLGGEETQYF	TGCGCCAGCAGCTTGGGCGGGGAGGAGACCCAGTACTTC
TRBV29-1	.	TRBD1	TRBJ1-2	CSVGQGFSYGYTF	TGCAGCGTAGGACAGGGGTTCAGCTATGGCTACACCTTC
TRBV7-9	.	.	TRBJ2-7	CASSFDTRFYEQYF	TGTGCCAGCAGCTTTGACACCCGTTTCTACGAGCAGTACTTC
TRBV5-1	few	TRBD1	TRBJ1-5	CASSLGQGAHQPQHF	TGCGCCAGCAGCTTGGGACAGGGGGCCCATCAGCCCCAGCATTTT
TRBV15	.	TRBD1	TRBJ1-5	CATSRVSGGFWDQPQHF	TGTGCCACCAGCAGAGTTTCAGGGGGTTTTTGGGATCAGCCCCAGCATTTT
TRBV5-1	.	.	TRBJ1-4	CASSLAGGVKTNEKLFF	TGCGCCAGCAGCTTGGCCGGGGGGGTCAAAACTAATGAAAAACTGTTTTTT
TRBV19	.	TRBD1	TRBJ1-1	CASSTKSRTGLHAEAFF	TGTGCCAGTAGTACAAAATCCAGGACAGGGTTGCATGCTGAAGCTTTCTTT
TRBV29-1	once	TRBD1	TRBJ1-1	CSVEFPGQGPFAFF	TGCAGCGTTGAATTTCCGGGACAGGGCCCTTTTGCTTTCTTT
TRBV11-2	once	.	TRBJ2-2	CASSLSTGGELFF	TGTGCCAGCAGCTTATCGACGGGCGGGGAGCTGTTTTTT